This entry lists 16 T cell receptor beta chains sequenced from one sample in a study of blood T cell repertoires in COVID-19 (dated by TCRdb to between 2020 and 2021). Receptor libraries were prepared by the immunoSEQ multiplex PCR assay. This is the immuneACCESS table as TCRdb keeps it, with only in-frame sequences that have V and J called. A part of the clones is gone; compared with another copy, unresolved V genes explain less than half, and the rest is unexplained. The sample table contains 110,000 to 150,000 clones; only one count was recorded for more than 75% of them. The ten largest make up 4.2% of the sample. The sample consisted of peripheral blood. The origin of the receptors is a man in his sixties with acute or convalescent COVID-19.

The rearrangement joins TRBV29-1 to TRBJ1-2; 12 nucleotides agree with TRBD1. Losses at the gene ends were 4 bases for V and 8 bases for J; bases not matched to a gene: 2. The CDR3 runs to 12 residues. The germline gives CDR1 SQVTM, CDR2 ANQGSEA. The CDR3 bases are TGCAGCGTTGTGGGACAGGGGGCAGGCTACACCTTC. Protein product: CSVVGQGAGYTF.

This chain joins TRBV10-2 and TRBJ2-2; the match to TRBD2 covers 11 bases. The V segment lost 7 bases and the J segment 0 bases; nucleotides outside the gene matches: 4. The germline V gene has CDR1 WSHSY and CDR2 SAAADI. The CDR3 sequence is 16 residues long. DNA of the CDR3: TGCGCCAGCACCGAGACTAGCGGGGCGAACACCGGGGAGCTGTTTTTT. As protein: CASTETSGANTGELFF.

This clone showed up just once. V is TRBV7-2 and J is TRBJ2-3, with TRBD2 identical over 10 bases. Per the germline V gene, CDR1 is SGHTA and CDR2 is FQGNSA. After removal of 5 bases from V and 4 bases from J, the junction contained 6 bases not matched to a gene. CDR3 length equals 15 residues. The CDR3 nucleotides read TGTGCCAGCAGCAGCGGGAGGGGGAGGGCAGATACGCAGTATTTT. It codes for CASSSGRGRADTQYF.

This clone was recorded a few times. The junction departs from germline at one end; a sequencing error may be responsible. V and J are TRBV5-4 and TRBJ2-1; no definite D call. The CDR3 sequence is 15 residues long. Germline CDR1 and CDR2: SGHNT and YYREEE (reference sequence). This chain's CDR3 is CASSLETYSFNEQFF. CDR3 coding DNA: TGTGCCAGCAGCTTGGAGACATATTCCTTCAATGAGCAGTTCTTC.

The gene calls are TRBV19 and TRBJ2-3; perhaps TRBD2 as D (6 bases). The CDR3 length is 14 residues. The V and J ends lost 5 bases and 3 bases respectively, with 12 bases between them. CDR1 LNHDA and CDR2 SQIVND come from the germline V gene (reference sequence). In nucleotides, the CDR3 is TGTGCCAGTAGTTGGGAGGCAAAAACAGATACGCAGTATTTT. Amino acid sequence: CASSWEAKTDTQYF.

The rearrangement joins TRBV28 to TRBJ1-1; tentative D call: TRBD1 (5 bases). Germline V CDR1 and CDR2: MDHEN, SYDVKM. The CDR3 is 15 amino acids. Trimming removed 7 bases at V and 7 bases at J, with 22 bases between. CDR3 nucleotides: TGTGCCAGCATTACGATAGACAGCTACCCCGTTGAAGCTTTCTTT. Translation: CASITIDSYPVEAFF.

The chain combines TRBV30 with TRBJ1-4; possibly TRBD1 for D (6 bases). CDR1 and CDR2 from the germline V gene are GTSNPN and SVGIG (reference sequence). The V gene lost 4 bases and the J gene lost 3 bases, with 15 bases spanning the gap. The CDR3 spans 15 residues. In DNA form, the CDR3 reads TGTGCCTGGACCCCGGACAGAGACCCTAATGAAAAACTGTTTTTT. The encoded protein is CAWTPDRDPNEKLFF.

The chain couples TRBV19 to TRBJ1-5; 8 bases agree with TRBD1. Unmatched junction bases numbered 8, after V lost 5 bases and J lost 5 bases. CDR1 is LNHDA, CDR2 SQIVND, per germline (reference sequence). The CDR3 is 15 amino acids. This CDR3 reads CASSVRQGLDQPQHF. The DNA of the CDR3 is TGTGCCAGTAGTGTACGACAGGGGTTGGATCAGCCCCAGCATTTT.

In this sample, this clone turned up many times. The same CDR3 also results from other DNA sequences found in this sample. The gene calls are TRBV19 and TRBJ2-1; 7 bases map to TRBD2. The CDR3 has 17 residues. V trimming: 0 bases; J trimming: 1 base; junction bases outside the gene matches: 6. CDR1 and CDR2 from the germline V gene are LNHDA and SQIVND (reference sequence). CDR3 loop: CASSIDLASGSYNEQFF. The CDR3 DNA reads TGTGCCAGTAGTATAGATCTCGCTAGCGGTTCCTACAATGAGCAGTTCTTC.

This clone was observed a handful of times. The V and J genes are TRBV28 and TRBJ2-7; D is unclear. The CDR3 consists of 14 residues. The V end lost 2 bases, the J end lost 0 bases, and 8 bases lay between the germline ends. CDR1 and CDR2 (germline): MDHEN, SYDVKM. For the CDR3, the DNA is TGTGCCAGCAGTTTAGCAGTCAACTCCTACGAGCAGTACTTC. It codes for CASSLAVNSYEQYF.

The chain combines TRBV5-5 with TRBJ2-7; 7 bases are shared with TRBD2. Germline V lookup: CDR1 SGHKS, CDR2 YYEKEE (reference sequence). With V trimmed by 5 bases and J by 2 bases, 10 bases remained unmatched. CDR3 length: 15 amino acids. The CDR3 reads CASSFTRDYAYEQYF. The CDR3 nucleotides read TGTGCCAGCAGTTTTACCAGGGACTATGCCTACGAGCAGTACTTC.

The chain recombines TRBV25-1 with TRBJ2-7; TRBD1 agrees at 8 bases. Germline assignment: CDR1 MGHDK and CDR2 SYGVNS. This CDR3 region has 14 residues. With V trimmed by 6 bases and J by 2 bases, 6 bases remained unmatched. CDR3 amino acids: CASSRDRLAYEQYF. The CDR3 nucleotides read TGTGCCAGCAGCCGGGACAGGTTAGCCTACGAGCAGTACTTC.

V is TRBV15 and J is TRBJ1-2; D is perhaps TRBD1 (6 bases). CDR1 LNHNV and CDR2 YYDKDF come from the germline V gene (reference sequence). Trimming took off 1 base at V and 8 bases at J, with 20 bases between the two ends. The CDR3 consists of 16 residues. Written as DNA, the CDR3 is TGTGCCACCAGCAGAGGAGGTGGGGGCCGAAAAGGGGGCTACACCTTC. Protein product: CATSRGGGGRKGGYTF.

This clone was picked up one time. V is TRBV30 and J is TRBJ2-3; 11 nucleotides agree with TRBD2. The length of the CDR3 is 14 residues. The V and J ends lost 3 bases and 4 bases, in that order; junction bases with no gene match: 3. CDR1 is GTSNPN, CDR2 SVGIG, per germline (reference sequence). CDR3 region: CAWSVAGGADTQYF. In DNA, the CDR3 is TGTGCCTGGAGCGTAGCGGGAGGGGCAGATACGCAGTATTTT.

This clone was observed a handful of times. The chain carries TRBV5-1 and TRBJ2-7; 16 bases are shared with TRBD2. The CDR3 loop spans 16 amino acids. Trimming took 3 bases from V and 7 from J; bases not matched to a gene: 7. Germline CDR1 reads SGHRS; CDR2 reads YFSETQ. The CDR3 reads CASSSGLAGGLGEQYF. CDR3 nucleotide sequence: TGCGCCAGCAGCTCGGGACTAGCGGGAGGGCTGGGGGAGCAGTACTTC.

The CDR3 nucleotides are TGTGCCAGCAGTTTAGCAGGGCTTAGGATTAATCAGCCCCAGCATTTT. It specifies CASSLAGLRINQPQHF. The chain couples TRBV28 to TRBJ1-5, with D possibly being TRBD1 (5 bases). The CDR3 spans 16 residues. Trimming removed 2 bases at V and 4 bases at J, with 15 bases between. Germline CDR1 and CDR2: MDHEN and SYDVKM.